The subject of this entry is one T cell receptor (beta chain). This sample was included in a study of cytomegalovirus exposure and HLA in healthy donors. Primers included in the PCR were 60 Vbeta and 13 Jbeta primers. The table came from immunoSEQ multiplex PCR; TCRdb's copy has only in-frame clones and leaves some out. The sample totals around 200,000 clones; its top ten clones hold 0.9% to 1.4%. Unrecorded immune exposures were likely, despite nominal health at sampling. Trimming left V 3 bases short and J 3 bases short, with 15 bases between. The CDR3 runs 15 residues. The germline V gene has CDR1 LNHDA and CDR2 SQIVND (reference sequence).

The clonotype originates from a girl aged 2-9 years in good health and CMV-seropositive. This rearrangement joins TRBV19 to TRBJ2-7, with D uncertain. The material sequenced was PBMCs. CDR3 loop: CASSIRWAKFYEQYF. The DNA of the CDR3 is TGTGCCAGTAGTATTAGGTGGGCCAAGTTCTACGAGCAGTACTTC.